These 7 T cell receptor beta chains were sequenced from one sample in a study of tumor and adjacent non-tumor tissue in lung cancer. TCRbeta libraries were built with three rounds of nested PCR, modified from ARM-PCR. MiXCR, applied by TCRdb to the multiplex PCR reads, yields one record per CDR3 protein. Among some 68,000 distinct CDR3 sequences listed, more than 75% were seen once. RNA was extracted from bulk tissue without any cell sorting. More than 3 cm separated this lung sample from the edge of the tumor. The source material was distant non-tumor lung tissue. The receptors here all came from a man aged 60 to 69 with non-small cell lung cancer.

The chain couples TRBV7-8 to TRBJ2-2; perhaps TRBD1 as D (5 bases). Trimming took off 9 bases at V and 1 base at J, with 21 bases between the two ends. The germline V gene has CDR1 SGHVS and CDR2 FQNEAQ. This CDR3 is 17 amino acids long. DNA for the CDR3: TGTGCCAGTAGCCCGTTAGAGACAGCCCAGAACACCGGGGAGCTGTTTTTT. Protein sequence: CASSPLETAQNTGELFF.

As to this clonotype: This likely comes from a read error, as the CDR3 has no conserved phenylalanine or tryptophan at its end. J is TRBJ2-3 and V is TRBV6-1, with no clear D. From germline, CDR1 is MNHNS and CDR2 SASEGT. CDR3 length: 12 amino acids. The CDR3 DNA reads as TGTACCAGCACTCCTAGCACAGATACGCAGTATCTT. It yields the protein CTSTPSTDTQYL.

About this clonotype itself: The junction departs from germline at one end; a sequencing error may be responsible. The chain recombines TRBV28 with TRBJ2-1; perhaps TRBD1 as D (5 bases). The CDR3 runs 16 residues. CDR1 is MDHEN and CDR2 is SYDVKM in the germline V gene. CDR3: CASSLLTAVTSNDQFF. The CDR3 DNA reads TGTGCCAGCAGTTTACTGACAGCTGTAACGTCCAATGATCAGTTCTTC.

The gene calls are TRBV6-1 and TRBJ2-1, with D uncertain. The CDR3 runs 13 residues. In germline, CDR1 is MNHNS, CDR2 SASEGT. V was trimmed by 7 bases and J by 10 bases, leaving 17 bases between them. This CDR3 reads CASKLRRAGEQFF. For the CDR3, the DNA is TGTGCCAGCAAACTCAGACGGGCCGGCGAGCAGTTCTTC.

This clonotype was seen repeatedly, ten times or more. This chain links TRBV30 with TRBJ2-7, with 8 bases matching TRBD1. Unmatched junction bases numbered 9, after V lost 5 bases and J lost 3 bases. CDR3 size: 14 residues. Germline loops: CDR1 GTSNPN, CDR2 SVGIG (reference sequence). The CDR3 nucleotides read TGTGCCTGGGGCGGGACAGGCCCACTCTACGAGCAGTACTTC. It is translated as CAWGGTGPLYEQYF.

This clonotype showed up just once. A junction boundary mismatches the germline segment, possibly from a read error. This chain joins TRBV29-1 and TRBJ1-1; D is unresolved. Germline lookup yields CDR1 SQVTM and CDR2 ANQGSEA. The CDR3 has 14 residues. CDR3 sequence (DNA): TGTAGCGCAGAAGGTGGCAGAACGAACACTGAAGCTTTCTTT. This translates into CSAEGGRTNTEAFF. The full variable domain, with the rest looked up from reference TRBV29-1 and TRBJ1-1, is SAVISQKPSRDICQRGTSLTIQCQVDSQVTMMFWYRQQPGQSLTLIATANQGSEATYESGFVIDKFPISRPNLTFSTLTVSNMSPEDSSIYLCSAEGGRTNTEAFFGQGTRLTVV.

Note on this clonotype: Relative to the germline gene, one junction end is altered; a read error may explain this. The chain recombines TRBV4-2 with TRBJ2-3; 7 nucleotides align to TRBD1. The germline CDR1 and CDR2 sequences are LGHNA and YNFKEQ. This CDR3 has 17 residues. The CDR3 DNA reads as TGTGCCAGCAGTCAAGAGGGGGCCACACTCCGAATAGATACGCAGTATTTT. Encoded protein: CASSQEGATLRIDTQYF.